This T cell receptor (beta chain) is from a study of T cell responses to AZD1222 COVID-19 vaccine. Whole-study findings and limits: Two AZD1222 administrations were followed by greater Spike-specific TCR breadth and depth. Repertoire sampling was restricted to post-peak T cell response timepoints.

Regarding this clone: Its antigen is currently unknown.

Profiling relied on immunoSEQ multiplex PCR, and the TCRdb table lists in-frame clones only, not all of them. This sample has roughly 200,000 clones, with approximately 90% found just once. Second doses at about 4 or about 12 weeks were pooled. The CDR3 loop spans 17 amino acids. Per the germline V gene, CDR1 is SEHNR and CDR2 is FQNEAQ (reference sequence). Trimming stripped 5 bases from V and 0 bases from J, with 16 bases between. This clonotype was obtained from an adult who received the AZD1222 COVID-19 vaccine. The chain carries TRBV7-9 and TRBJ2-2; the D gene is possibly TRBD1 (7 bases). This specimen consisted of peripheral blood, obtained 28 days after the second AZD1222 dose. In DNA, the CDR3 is TGTGCCAGCAGCCCCTCGCGGGGACAGACGAACACCGGGGAGCTGTTTTTT. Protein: CASSPSRGQTNTGELFF. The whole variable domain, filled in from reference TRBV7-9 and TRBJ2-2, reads DTGVSQNPRHKITKRGQNVTFRCDPISEHNRLYWYRQTLGQGPEFLTYFQNEAQLEKSRLLSDRFSAERPKGSFSTLEIQRTEQGDSAMYLCASSPSRGQTNTGELFFGEGSRLTVL.